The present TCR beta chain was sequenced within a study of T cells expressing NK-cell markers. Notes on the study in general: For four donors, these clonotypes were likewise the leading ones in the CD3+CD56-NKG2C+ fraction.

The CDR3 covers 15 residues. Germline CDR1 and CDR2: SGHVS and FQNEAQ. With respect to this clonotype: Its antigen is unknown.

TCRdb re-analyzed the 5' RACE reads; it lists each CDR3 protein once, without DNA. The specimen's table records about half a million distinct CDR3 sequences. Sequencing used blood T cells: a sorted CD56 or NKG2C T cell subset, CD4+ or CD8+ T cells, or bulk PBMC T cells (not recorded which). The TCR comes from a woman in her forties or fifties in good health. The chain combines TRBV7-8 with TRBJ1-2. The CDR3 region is CASSLVGVEDYGYTF.